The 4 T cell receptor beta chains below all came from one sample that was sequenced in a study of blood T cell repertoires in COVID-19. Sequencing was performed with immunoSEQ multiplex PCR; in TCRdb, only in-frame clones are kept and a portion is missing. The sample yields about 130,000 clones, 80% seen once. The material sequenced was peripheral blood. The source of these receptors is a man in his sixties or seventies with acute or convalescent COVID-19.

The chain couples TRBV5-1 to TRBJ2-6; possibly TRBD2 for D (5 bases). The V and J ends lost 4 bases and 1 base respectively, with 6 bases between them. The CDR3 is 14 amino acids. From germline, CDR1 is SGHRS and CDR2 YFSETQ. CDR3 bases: TGCGCCAGCAGCCCGGGATCTGGGGCCAACGTCCTGACTTTC. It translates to CASSPGSGANVLTF.

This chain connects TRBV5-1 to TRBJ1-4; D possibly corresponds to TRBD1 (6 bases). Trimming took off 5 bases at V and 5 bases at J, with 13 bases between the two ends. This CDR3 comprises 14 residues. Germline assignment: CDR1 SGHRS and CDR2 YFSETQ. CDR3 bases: TGCGCCAGCAGTTCGGACAGAGGGAATGAAAAACTGTTTTTT. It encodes CASSSDRGNEKLFF.

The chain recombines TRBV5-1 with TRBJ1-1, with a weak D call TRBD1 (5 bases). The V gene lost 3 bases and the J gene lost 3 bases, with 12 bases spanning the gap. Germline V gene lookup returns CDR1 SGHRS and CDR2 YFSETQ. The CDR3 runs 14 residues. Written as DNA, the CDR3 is TGCGCCAGCAGCTGGGGCAGGGTCGACACTGAAGCTTTCTTT. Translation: CASSWGRVDTEAFF.

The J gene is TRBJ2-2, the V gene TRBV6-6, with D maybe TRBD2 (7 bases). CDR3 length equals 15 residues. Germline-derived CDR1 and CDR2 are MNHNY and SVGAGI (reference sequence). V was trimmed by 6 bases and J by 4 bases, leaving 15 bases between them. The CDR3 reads CASSTPRGATGELFF. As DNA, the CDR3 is TGTGCCAGCAGCACACCCCGGGGGGCCACCGGGGAGCTGTTTTTT.